Listed below are T cell receptor beta chains from one sample, sequenced in a study of CXCR3-negative and CXCR3-positive naive CD8 T cells. Using the 5' RACE reads, TCRdb records one entry per CDR3 protein without DNA. The sample table includes about 60,000 distinct CDR3 sequences. Sequencing was carried out using naive CXCR3+ CD8+ T cells from blood. The source of these receptors is a human donor in good health. Some clones in this sample may be carry-over from other donors' samples. Both conserved end residues are part of each CDR3.

j_call cdr3_length v_call cdr3_aa
TRBJ1-1 14 TRBV20-1 CSARSTTGTGYDFF
TRBJ2-1 15 TRBV11-3 CASSLGVADSNEQFF
TRBJ2-1 15 TRBV9 CASSVGGVPHNEQFF
TRBJ1-1 12 TRBV28 CASSRGATEAFF
TRBJ2-7 15 TRBV7-9 CASSRPPGATYEQYF
TRBJ2-5 14 TRBV20-1 CSAGRGRDQETQYF
TRBJ1-2 11 TRBV29-1 CSVVGQGGYTF
TRBJ1-4 16 TRBV15 CATSRERAQVGEKLFF
TRBJ2-3 11 TRBV2 CASTSTDTQYF
TRBJ1-2 14 TRBV14 CASSQTGGSYGYTF
TRBJ2-1 15 TRBV9 CASSVPAGPYNEQFF
TRBJ2-3 15 TRBV7-3 CASSPRGGAADTQYF
TRBJ2-3 13 TRBV24-1 CATSDLSGDTQYF
TRBJ2-7 17 TRBV28 CASSFASVAGGPYEQYF
TRBJ1-1 15 TRBV6-5 CASSGPGTPNTEAFF